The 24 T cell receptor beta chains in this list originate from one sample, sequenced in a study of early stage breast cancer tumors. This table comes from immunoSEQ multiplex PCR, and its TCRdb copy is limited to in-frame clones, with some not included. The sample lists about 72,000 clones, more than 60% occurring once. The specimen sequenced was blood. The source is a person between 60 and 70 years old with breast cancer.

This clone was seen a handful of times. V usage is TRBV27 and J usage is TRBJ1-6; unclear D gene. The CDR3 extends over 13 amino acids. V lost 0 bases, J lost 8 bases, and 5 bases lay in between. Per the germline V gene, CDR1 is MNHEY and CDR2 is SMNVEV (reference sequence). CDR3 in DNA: TGTGCCAGCAGTTTATCTTGGGATTCACCCCTCCACTTT. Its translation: CASSLSWDSPLHF.

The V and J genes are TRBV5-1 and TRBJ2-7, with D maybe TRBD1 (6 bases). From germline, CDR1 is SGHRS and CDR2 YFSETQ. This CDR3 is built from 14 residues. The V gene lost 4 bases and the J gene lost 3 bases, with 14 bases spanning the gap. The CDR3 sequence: CASSQGGDYYEQYF. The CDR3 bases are TGCGCCAGCAGCCAAGGGGGAGATTACTACGAGCAGTACTTC.

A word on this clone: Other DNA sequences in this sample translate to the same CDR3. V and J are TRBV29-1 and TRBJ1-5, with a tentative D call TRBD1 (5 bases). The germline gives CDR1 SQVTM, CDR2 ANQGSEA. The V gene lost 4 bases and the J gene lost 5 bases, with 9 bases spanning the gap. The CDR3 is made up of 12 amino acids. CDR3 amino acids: CSVGGGDQPQHF. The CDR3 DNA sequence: TGCAGCGTTGGGGGGGGAGATCAGCCCCAGCATTTT.

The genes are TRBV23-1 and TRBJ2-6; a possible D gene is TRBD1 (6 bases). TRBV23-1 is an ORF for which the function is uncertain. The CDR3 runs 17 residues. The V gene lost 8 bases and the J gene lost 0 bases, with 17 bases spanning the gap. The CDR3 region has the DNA TGCGCCAGCCCGAAGGGGACATGGAACTCTGGGGCCAACGTCCTGACTTTC. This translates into CASPKGTWNSGANVLTF.

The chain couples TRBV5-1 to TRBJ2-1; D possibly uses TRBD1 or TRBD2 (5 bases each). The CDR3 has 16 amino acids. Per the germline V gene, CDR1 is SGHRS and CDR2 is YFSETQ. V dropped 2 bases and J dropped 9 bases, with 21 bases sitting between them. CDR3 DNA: TGCGCCAGCAGCTTAACGGGGTCTACTTCAGGGATTGAGCAGTTCTTC. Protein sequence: CASSLTGSTSGIEQFF.

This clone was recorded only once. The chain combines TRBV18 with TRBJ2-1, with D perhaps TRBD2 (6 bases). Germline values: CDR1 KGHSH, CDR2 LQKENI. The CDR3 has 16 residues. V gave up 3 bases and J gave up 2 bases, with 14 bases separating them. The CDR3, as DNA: TGTGCCAGCTCACCGCTCGGCGGGACCACCTACAATGAGCAGTTCTTC. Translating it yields CASSPLGGTTYNEQFF.

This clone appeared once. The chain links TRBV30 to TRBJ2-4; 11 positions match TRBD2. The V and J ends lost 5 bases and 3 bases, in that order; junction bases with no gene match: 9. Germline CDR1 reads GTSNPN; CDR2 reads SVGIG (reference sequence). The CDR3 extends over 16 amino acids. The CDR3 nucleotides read TGTGCCTGGGGTAGCGGGGGGGCCCTGAACAAAAACATTCAGTACTTC. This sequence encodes CAWGSGGALNKNIQYF.

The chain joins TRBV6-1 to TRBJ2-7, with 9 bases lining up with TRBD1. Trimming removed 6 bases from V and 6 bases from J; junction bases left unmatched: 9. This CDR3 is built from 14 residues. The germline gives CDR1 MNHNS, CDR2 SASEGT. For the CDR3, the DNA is TGTGCCAGCAGAAGCAGGACAGGGGTTCTCGAGCAGTACTTC. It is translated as CASRSRTGVLEQYF.

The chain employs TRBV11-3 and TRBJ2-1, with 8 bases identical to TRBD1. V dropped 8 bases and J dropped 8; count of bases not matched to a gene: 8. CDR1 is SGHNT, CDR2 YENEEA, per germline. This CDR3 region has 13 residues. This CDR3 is CASATGGLDEQFF. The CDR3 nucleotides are TGTGCCAGCGCAACAGGGGGGTTAGATGAGCAGTTCTTC.

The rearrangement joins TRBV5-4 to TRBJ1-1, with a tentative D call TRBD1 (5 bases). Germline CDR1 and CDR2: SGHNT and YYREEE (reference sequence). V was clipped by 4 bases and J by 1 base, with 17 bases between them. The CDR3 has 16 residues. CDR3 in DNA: TGTGCCAGCAGCAGTAATATCGGGACGAGGAACACTGAAGCTTTCTTT. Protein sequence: CASSSNIGTRNTEAFF.

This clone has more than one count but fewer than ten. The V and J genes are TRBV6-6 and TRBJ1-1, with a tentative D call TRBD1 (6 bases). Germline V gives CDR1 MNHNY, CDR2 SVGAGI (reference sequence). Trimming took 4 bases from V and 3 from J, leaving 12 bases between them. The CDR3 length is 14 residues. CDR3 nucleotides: TGTGCCAGCAGTTCCGCAGGGGACCACACTGAAGCTTTCTTT. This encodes CASSSAGDHTEAFF.

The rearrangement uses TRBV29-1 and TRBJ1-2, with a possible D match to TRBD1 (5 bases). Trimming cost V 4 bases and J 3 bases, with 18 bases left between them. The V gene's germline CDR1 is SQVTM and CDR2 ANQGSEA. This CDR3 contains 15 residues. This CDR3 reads CSVGVGVVRDYGYTF. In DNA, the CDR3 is TGCAGCGTTGGAGTGGGGGTGGTCAGGGACTATGGCTACACCTTC.

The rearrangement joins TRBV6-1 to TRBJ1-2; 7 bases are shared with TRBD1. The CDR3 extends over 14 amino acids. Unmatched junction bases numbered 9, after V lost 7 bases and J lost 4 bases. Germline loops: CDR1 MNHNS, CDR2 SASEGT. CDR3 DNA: TGTGCCAGCATTACGACAGGGAGAGGCTATGGCTACACCTTC. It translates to CASITTGRGYGYTF.

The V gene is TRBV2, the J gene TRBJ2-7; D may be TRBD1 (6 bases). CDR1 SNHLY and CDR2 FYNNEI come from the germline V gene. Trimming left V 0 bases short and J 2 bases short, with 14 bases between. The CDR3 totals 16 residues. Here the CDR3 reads CASSEARGTIPYEQYF. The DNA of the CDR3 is TGTGCCAGCAGTGAAGCGCGAGGGACAATTCCCTACGAGCAGTACTTC. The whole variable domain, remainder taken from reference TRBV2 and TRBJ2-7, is EPEVTQTPSHQVTQMGQEVILRCVPISNHLYFYWYRQILGQKVEFLVSFYNNEISEKSEIFDDQFSVERPDGSNFTLKIRSTKLEDSAMYFCASSEARGTIPYEQYFGPGTRLTVT.

CDR3 sequence: CASSARGTGRFGNTEAFF. The CDR3 DNA sequence: TGTGCCAGTAGTGCTCGGGGCACCGGCCGCTTTGGGAACACTGAAGCTTTCTTT. This chain connects TRBV19 to TRBJ1-1, with D possibly matching TRBD1 (5 bases). In germline, CDR1 is LNHDA, CDR2 SQIVND (reference sequence). The CDR3 runs 18 residues. V dropped 5 bases and J dropped 1 base, with 23 bases sitting between them.

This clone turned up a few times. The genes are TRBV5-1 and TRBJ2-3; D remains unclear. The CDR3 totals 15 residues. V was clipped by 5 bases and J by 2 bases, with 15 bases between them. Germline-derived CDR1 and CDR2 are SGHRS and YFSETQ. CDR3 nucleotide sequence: TGCGCCAGCAGTCCCCCCGACGGATACACAGATACGCAGTATTTT. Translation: CASSPPDGYTDTQYF.

The CDR3 loop reads CASSPFGFGRAGEQYF. Written as DNA, the CDR3 is TGTGCCAGCTCACCGTTCGGTTTCGGGAGGGCCGGGGAGCAGTACTTC. The rearrangement uses TRBV18 and TRBJ2-7; 8 positions agree with TRBD2. This CDR3 is built from 16 residues. Germline V gene data show CDR1 as KGHSH and CDR2 as LQKENI. Unmatched junction bases numbered 14, after V lost 3 bases and J lost 7 bases.

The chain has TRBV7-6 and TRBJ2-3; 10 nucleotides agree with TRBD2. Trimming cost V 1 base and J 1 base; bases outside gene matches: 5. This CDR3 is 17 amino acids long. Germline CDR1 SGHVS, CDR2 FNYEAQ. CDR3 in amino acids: CASSLGTSGPRTDTQYF. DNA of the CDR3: TGTGCCAGCAGCTTAGGGACTAGCGGCCCACGCACAGATACGCAGTATTTT.

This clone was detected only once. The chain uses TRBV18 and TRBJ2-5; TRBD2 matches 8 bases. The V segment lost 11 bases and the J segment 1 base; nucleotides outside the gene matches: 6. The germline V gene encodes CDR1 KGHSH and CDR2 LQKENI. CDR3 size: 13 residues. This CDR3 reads CAGGAGAQETQYF. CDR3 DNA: TGTGCCGGGGGAGCGGGAGCCCAAGAGACCCAGTACTTC.

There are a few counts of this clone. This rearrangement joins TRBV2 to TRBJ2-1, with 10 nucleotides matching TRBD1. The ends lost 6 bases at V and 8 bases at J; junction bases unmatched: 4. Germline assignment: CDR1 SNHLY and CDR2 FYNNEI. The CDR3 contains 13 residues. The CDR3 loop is CASRSTGGDEQFF. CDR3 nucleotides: TGTGCCAGCAGATCGACAGGGGGCGATGAGCAGTTCTTC.

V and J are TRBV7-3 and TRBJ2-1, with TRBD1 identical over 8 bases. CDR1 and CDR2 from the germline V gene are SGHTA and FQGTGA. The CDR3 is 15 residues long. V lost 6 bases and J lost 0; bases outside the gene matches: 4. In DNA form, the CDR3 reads TGTGCCAGCAGTGAAGGACAGGGCTCCTACAATGAGCAGTTCTTC. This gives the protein CASSEGQGSYNEQFF. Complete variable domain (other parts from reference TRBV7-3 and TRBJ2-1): GAGVSQTPSNKVTEKGKYVELRCDPISGHTALYWYRQSLGQGPEFLIYFQGTGAADDSGLPNDRFFAVRPEGSVSTLKIQRTERGDSAVYLCASSEGQGSYNEQFFGPGTRLTVL.

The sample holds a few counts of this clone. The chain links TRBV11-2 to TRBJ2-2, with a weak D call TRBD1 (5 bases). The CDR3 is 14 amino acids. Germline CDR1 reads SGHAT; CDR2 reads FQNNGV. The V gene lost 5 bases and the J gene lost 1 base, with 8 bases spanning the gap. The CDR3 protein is CASSPRGNTGELFF. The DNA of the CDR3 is TGTGCCAGCAGCCCAAGGGGGAACACCGGGGAGCTGTTTTTT.

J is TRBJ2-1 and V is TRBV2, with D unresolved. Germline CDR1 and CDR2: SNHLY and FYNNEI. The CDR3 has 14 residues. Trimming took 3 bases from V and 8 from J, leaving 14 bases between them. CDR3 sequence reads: CASSDPPFSDEQFF. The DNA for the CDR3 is TGTGCCAGCAGTGACCCTCCCTTTAGTGATGAGCAGTTCTTC.

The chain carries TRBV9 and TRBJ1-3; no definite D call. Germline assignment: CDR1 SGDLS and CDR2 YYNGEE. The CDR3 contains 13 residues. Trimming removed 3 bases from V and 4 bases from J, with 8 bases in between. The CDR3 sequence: CASSALNGNTIYF. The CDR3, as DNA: TGTGCCAGCAGCGCCCTCAACGGAAACACCATATATTTT.